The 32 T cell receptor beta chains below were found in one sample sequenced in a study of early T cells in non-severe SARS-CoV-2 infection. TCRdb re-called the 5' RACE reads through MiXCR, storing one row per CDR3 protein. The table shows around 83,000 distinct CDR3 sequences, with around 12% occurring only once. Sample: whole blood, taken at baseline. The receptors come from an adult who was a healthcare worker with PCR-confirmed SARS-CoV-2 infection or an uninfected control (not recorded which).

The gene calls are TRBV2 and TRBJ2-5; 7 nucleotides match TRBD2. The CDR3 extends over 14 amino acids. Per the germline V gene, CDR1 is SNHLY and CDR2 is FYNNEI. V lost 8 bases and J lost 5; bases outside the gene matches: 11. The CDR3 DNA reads TGTGCCAGCTACCTCTTAGCGGGCAGTGAGACCCAGTACTTC. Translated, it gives CASYLLAGSETQYF.

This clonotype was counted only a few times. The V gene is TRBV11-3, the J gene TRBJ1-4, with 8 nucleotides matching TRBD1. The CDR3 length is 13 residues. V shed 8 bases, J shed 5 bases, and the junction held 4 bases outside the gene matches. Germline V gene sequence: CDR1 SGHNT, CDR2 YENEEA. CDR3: CASGGQGNEKLFF. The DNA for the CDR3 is TGTGCCAGCGGCGGACAGGGCAATGAAAAACTGTTTTTT.

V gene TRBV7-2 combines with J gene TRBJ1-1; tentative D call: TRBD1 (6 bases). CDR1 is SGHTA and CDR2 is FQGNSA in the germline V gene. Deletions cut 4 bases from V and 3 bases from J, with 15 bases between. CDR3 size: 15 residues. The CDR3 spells CASSSGGRGYTEAFF. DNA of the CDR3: TGTGCCAGCAGCTCTGGGGGCAGGGGATACACTGAAGCTTTCTTT.

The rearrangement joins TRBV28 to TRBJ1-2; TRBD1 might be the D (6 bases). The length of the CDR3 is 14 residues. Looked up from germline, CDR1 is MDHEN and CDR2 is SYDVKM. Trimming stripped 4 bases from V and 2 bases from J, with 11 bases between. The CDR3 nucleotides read TGTGCCAGCAGTTCCTTGACAGGAAACTATGGCTACACCTTC. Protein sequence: CASSSLTGNYGYTF.

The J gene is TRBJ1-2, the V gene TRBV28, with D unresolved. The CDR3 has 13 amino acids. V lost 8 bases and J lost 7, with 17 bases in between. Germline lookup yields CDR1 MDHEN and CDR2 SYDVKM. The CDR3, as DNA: TGTGCCAGCGGAACGGGTGTCCCCTCTGGCTACACCTTC. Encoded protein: CASGTGVPSGYTF.

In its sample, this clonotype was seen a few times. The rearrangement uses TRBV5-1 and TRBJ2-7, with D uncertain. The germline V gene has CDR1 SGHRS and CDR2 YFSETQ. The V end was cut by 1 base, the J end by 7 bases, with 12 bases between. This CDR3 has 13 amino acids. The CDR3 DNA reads TGCGCCAGCAGCTTGTCTGGGCGGTGGGAGCAGTACTTC. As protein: CASSLSGRWEQYF.

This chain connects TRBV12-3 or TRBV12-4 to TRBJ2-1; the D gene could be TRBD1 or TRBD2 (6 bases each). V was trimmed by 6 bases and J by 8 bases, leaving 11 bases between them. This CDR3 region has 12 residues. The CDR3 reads CASRWGADEQFF. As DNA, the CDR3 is TGTGCCAGCAGATGGGGGGCCGATGAGCAGTTCTTC.

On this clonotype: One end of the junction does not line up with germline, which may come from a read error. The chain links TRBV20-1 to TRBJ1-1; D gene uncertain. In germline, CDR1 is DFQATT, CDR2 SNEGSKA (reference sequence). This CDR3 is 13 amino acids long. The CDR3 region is CSATQDLVAESFF. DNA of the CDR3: TGCAGTGCTACCCAGGACCTAGTCGCTGAATCTTTCTTT.

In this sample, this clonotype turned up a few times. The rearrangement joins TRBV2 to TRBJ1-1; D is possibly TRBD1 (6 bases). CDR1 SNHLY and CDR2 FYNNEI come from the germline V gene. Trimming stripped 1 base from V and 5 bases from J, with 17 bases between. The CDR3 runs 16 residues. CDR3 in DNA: TGTGCCAGCAGTGAAGTAGGGGGGCGACGAACGACTGAAGCTTTCTTT. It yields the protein CASSEVGGRRTTEAFF.

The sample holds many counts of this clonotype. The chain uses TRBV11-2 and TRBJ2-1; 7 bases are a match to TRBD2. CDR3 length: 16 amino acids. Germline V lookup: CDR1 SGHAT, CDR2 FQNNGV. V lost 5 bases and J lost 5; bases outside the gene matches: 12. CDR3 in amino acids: CASSLPGGYLNNEQFF. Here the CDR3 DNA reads TGTGCCAGCAGCCTCCCGGGGGGTTATCTAAACAATGAGCAGTTCTTC.

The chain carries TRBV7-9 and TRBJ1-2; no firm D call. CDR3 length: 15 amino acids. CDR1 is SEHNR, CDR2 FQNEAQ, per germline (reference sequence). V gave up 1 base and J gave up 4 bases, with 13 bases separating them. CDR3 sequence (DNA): TGTGCCAGCAGCTTAGGGGCTGGGGTAACCTATGGCTACACCTTC. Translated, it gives CASSLGAGVTYGYTF.

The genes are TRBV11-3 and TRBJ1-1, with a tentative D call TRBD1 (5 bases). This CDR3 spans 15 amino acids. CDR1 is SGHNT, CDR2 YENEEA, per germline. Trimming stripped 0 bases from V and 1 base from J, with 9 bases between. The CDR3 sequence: CASSLEGPQNTEAFF. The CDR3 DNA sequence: TGTGCCAGCAGCTTAGAGGGACCGCAGAACACTGAAGCTTTCTTT.

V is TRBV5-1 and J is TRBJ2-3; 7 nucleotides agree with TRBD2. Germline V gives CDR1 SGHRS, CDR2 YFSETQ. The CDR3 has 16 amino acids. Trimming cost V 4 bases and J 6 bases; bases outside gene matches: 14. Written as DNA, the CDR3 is TGCGCCAGCAGCATTGGGACTACGACTAAAAGCGATACGCAGTATTTT. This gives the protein CASSIGTTTKSDTQYF.

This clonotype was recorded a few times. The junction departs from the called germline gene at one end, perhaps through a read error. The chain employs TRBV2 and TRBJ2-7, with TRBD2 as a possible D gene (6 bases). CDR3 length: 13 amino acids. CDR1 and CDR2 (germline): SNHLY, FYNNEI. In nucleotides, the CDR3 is TGTGTCAGCACGGAGGGGAGGAGCTACGAGCAGTACTTC. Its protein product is CVSTEGRSYEQYF.

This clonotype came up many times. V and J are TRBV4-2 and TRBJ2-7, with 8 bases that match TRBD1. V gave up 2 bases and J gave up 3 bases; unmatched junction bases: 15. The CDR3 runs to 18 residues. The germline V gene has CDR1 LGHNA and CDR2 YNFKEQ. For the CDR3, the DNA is TGTGCCAGCAGCCAACGTCCCTCGACAGGGGTACTTTACTACGAGCAGTACTTC. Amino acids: CASSQRPSTGVLYYEQYF.

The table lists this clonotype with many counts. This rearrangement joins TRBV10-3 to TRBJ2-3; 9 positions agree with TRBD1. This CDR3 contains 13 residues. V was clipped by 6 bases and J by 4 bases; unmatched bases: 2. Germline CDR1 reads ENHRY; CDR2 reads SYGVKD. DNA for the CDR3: TGTGCCATCAGCTGGACAGGGGCAGATACGCAGTATTTT. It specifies CAISWTGADTQYF.

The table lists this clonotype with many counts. CDR3 loop: CASSSPTGSGYTF. The DNA for the CDR3 is TGTGCCAGCAGTTCCCCGACAGGGAGCGGCTACACCTTC. The chain carries TRBV12-3 or TRBV12-4 and TRBJ1-2; TRBD1 matches at 7 bases. Trimming removed 4 bases from V and 8 bases from J; junction bases left unmatched: 7. This CDR3 is built from 13 residues.

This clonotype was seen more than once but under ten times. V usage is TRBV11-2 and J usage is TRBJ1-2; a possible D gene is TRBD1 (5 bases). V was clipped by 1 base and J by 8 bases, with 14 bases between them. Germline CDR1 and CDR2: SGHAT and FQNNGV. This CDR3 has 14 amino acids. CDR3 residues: CASSLAGPGKGYTF. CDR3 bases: TGTGCCAGCAGCTTAGCGGGACCAGGAAAAGGCTACACCTTC.

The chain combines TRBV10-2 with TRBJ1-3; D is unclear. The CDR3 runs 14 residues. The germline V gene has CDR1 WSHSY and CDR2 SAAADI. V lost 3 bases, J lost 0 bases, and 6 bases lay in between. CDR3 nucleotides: TGCGCCAGCAGTGATGGCCGCTCTGGAAACACCATATATTTT. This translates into CASSDGRSGNTIYF.

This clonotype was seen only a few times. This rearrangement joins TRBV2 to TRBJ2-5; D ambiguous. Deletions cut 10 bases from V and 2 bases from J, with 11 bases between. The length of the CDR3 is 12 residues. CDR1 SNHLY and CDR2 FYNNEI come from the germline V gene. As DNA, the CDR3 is TGTGCCACCCTCGGCCCACAAGAGACCCAGTACTTC. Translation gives CATLGPQETQYF. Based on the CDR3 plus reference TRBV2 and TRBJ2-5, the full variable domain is EPEVTQTPSHQVTQMGQEVILRCVPISNHLYFYWYRQILGQKVEFLVSFYNNEISEKSEIFDDQFSVERPDGSNFTLKIRSTKLEDSAMYFCATLGPQETQYFGPGTRLLVL.

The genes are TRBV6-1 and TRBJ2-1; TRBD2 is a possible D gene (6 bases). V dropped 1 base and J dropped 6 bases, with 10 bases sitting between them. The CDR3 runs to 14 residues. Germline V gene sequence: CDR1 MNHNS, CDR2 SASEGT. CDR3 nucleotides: TGTGCCAGCAGTGAAGGGTACGGGGGCAATGAGCAGTTCTTC. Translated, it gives CASSEGYGGNEQFF.

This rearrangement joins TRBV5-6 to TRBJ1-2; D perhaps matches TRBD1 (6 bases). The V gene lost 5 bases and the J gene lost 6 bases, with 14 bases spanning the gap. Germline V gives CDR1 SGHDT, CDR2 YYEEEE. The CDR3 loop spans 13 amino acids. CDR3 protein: CASRADRQDGYTF. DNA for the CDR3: TGTGCCAGCAGGGCCGACAGGCAGGATGGCTACACCTTC.

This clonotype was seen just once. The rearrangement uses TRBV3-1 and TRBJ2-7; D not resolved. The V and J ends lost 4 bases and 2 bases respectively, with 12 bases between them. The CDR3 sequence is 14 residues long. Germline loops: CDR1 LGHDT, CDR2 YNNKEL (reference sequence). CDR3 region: CASSPRRRAYEQYF. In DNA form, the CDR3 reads TGTGCCAGCAGCCCCCGCCGAAGGGCCTACGAGCAGTACTTC.

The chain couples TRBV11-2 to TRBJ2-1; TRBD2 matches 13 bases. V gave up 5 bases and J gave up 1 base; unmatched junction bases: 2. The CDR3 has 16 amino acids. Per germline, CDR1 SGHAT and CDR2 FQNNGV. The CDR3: CASSMGLAGSYNEQFF. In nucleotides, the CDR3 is TGTGCCAGCAGCATGGGACTAGCGGGGTCCTACAATGAGCAGTTCTTC.

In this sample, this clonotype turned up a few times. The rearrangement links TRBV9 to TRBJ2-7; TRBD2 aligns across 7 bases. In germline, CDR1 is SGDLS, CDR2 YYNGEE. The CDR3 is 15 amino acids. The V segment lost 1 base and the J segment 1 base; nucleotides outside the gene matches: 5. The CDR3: CASSVSPSGSYEQYF. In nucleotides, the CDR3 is TGTGCCAGCAGCGTATCCCCTAGCGGATCCTACGAGCAGTACTTC.

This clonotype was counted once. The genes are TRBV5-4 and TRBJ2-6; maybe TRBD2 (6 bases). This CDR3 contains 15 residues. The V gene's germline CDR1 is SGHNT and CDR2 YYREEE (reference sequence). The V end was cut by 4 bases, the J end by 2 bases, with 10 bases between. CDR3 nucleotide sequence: TGTGCCAGCAGCGCGGGACGGCCTGGGGCCAACGTCCTGACTTTC. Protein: CASSAGRPGANVLTF. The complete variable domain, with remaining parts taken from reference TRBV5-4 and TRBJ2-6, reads ETGVTQSPTHLIKTRGQQVTLRCSSQSGHNTVSWYQQALGQGPQFIFQYYREEENGRGNFPPRFSGLQFPNYSSELNVNALELDDSALYLCASSAGRPGANVLTFGAGSRLTVL.

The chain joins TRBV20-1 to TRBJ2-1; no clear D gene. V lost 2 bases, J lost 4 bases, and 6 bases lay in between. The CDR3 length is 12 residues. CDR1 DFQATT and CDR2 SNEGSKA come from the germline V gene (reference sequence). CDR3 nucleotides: TGCAGTGCTAGATACAAATACAATGAGCAGTTCTTC. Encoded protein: CSARYKYNEQFF.

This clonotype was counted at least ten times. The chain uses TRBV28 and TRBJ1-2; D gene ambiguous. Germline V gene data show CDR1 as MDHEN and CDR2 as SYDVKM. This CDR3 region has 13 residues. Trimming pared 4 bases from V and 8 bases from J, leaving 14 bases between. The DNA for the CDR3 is TGTGCCAGCAGTTATCTCGGCGAGAGAGGCTACACCTTC. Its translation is CASSYLGERGYTF.

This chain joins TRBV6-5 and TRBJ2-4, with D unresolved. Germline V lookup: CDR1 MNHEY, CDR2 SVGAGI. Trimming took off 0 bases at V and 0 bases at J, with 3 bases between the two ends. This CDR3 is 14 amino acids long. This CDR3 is CASSYSPAKNIQYF. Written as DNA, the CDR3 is TGTGCCAGCAGTTACTCTCCAGCCAAAAACATTCAGTACTTC.

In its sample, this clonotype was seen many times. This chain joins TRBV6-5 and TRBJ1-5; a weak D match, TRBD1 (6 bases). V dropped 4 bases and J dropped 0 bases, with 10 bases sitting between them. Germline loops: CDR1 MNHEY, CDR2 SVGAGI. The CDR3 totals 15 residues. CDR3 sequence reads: CASSLQGYSNQPQHF. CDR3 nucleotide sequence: TGTGCCAGCAGTTTACAGGGATATAGCAATCAGCCCCAGCATTTT.

CDR3 in amino acids: CASSVWGQNIQYF. CDR3 coding DNA: TGTGCCAGCAGTGTGTGGGGCCAAAACATTCAGTACTTC. The genes are TRBV2 and TRBJ2-4; the D gene is possibly TRBD1 (5 bases). V was cut by 4 bases and J by 5 bases, with 9 bases left in between. The CDR3 length is 13 residues. CDR1 is SNHLY and CDR2 is FYNNEI in the germline V gene.

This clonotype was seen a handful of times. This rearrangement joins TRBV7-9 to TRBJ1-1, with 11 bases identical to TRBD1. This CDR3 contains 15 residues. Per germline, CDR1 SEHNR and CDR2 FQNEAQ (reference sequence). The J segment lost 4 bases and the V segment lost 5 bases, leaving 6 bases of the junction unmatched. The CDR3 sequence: CASSQGQGVPTEAFF. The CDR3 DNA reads TGTGCCAGCAGCCAGGGACAGGGGGTGCCCACTGAAGCTTTCTTT.